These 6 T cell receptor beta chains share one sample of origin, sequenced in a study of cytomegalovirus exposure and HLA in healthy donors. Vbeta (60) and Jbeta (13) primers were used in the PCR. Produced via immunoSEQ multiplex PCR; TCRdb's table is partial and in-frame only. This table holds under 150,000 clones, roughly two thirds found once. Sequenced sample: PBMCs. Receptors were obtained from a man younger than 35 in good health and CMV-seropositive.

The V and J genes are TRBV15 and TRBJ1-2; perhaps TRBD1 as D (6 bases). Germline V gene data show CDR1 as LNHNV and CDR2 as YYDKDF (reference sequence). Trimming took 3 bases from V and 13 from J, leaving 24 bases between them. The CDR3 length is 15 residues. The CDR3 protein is CATSRQTGTPEKCTF. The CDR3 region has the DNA TGTGCCACCAGCAGGCAGACCGGGACACCAGAAAAGTGCACCTTC. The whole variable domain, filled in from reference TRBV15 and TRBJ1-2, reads DAMVIQNPRYQVTQFGKPVTLSCSQTLNHNVMYWYQQKSSQAPKLLFHYYDKDFNNEADTPDNFQSRRPNTSFCFLDIRSPGLGDTAMYLCATSRQTGTPEKCTFGSGTRLTVV.

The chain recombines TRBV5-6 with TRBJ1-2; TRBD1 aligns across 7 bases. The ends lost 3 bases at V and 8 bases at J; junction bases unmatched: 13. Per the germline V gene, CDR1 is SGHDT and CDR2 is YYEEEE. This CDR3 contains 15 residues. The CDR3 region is CASSWPLRGRRGYTF. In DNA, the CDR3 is TGTGCCAGCAGCTGGCCTTTGAGGGGGCGGCGAGGCTACACCTTC.

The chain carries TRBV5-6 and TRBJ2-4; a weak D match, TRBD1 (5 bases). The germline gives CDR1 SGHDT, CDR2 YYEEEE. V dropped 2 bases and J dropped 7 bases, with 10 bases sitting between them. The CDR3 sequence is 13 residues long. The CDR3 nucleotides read TGTGCCAGCAGCTTTTTGACAGAGAACATTCAGTACTTC. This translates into CASSFLTENIQYF.

The CDR3 coding sequence is TGTGCCATCAGCAACCCGGGACAGAGCACAGATACGCAGTATTTT. It specifies CAISNPGQSTDTQYF. This sequence joins TRBV10-3 and TRBJ2-3; TRBD1 matches 7 bases. The CDR3 runs to 15 residues. Looked up from germline, CDR1 is ENHRY and CDR2 is SYGVKD. V gave up 6 bases and J gave up 0 bases; unmatched junction bases: 6.

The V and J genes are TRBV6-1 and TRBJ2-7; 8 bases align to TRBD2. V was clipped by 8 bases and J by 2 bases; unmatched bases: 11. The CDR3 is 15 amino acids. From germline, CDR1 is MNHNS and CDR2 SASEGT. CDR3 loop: CASSAGGTLTYEQYV. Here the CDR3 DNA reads TGTGCCAGCTCGGCGGGGGGCACTCTTACCTACGAGCAGTACGTC.

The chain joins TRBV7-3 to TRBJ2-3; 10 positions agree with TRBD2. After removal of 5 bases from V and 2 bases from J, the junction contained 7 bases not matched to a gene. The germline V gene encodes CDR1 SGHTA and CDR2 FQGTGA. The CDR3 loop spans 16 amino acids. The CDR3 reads CASSPGSGGFTDTQYF. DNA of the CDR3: TGTGCCAGCAGCCCCGGTAGCGGGGGGTTCACAGATACGCAGTATTTT.